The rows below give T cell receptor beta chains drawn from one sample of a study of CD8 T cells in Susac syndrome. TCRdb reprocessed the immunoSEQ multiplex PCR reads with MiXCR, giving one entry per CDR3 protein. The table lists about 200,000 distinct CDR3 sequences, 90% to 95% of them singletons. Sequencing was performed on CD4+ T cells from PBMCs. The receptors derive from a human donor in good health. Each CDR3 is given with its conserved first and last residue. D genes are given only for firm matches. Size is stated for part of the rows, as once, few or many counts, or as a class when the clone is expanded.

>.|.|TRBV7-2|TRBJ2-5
CASSLAGAQETQYF
TGTGCCAGCAGTCTCGCCGGGGCCCAAGAGACCCAGTACTTC
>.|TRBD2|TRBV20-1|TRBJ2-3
CSASPRERGETDTQYF
TGCAGTGCCAGCCCCAGGGAGCGGGGGGAGACAGATACGCAGTATTTT
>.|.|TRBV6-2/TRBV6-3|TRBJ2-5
CASTQGETQYF
TGTGCCAGCACCCAAGGGGAGACCCAGTACTTC
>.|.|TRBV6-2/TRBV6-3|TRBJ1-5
CASSRPFLEPQHF
TGTGCCAGCAGCCGCCCTTTTCTGGAGCCCCAGCATTTT
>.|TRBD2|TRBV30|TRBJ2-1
CAWRKLAGGPHEQFF
TGTGCCTGGAGGAAACTAGCGGGAGGGCCGCATGAGCAGTTCTTC
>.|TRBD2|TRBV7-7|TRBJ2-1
CASSLAGVDEQFF
TGTGCTAGCAGCTTAGCGGGAGTTGATGAGCAGTTCTTC
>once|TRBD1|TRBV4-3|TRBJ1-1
CASSQIRGENTEAFF
TGCGCCAGCAGCCAGATCAGGGGGGAAAACACTGAAGCTTTCTTT
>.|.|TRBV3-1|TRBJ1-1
CASSQGIRTEAFF
TGTGCCAGCAGCCAAGGAATACGGACTGAAGCTTTCTTT
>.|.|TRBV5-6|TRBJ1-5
CASSRAGVGSNQPQHF
TGTGCCAGCAGCCGGGCAGGGGTAGGGAGCAATCAGCCCCAGCATTTT
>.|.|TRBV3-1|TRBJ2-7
CASSFGTLGEQYF
TGTGCCAGCAGCTTTGGGACTCTTGGCGAGCAGTACTTC
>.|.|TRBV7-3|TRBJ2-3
CASSAQGLHTDTQYF
TGTGCCAGCAGCGCTCAGGGTCTACACACAGATACGCAGTATTTT
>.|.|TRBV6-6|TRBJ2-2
CASLTGVPNTGELFF
TGTGCCAGCCTGACAGGCGTCCCGAACACCGGGGAGCTGTTTTTT
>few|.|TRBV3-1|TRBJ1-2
CASSQDGGNYGYTF
TGTGCCAGCAGCCAAGATGGGGGGAACTATGGCTACACCTTC
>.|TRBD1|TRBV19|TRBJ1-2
CASSISDRSVGYTF
TGTGCCAGTAGTATCTCGGACAGGTCGGTCGGCTACACCTTC
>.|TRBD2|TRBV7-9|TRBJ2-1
CASSFSPSGNEQFF
TGTGCCAGCAGCTTTTCACCTAGCGGCAATGAGCAGTTCTTC
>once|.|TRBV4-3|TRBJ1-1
CASSQGGGGLNTEAFF
TGCGCCAGCAGCCAAGGAGGCGGGGGCTTGAACACTGAAGCTTTCTTT
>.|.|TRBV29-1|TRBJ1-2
CSVGQGRTDGYTF
TGCAGCGTTGGGCAGGGGCGAACGGACGGCTACACCTTC
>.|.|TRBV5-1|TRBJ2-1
CASSLAPGEGEQFF
TGCGCCAGCAGCTTGGCCCCAGGGGAGGGTGAGCAGTTCTTC
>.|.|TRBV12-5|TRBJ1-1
CASGSEPTGSNTEAFF
TGTGCTAGTGGTAGTGAACCCACAGGGTCGAACACTGAAGCTTTCTTT
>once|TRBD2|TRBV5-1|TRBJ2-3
CASSHGTSGRPTDTQYF
TGCGCCAGCAGCCATGGGACTAGCGGGAGGCCTACAGATACGCAGTATTTT
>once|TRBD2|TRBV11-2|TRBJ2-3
CASSFSGLAGGTDTQYF
TGTGCCAGCAGCTTTTCAGGACTAGCGGGGGGCACAGATACGCAGTATTTT
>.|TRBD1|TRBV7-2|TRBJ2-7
CASSLQTGVHEQYF
TGTGCCAGCAGCTTGCAGACAGGGGTCCACGAGCAGTACTTC
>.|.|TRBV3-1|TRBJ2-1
CASSLARDRNNEQFF
TGTGCCAGCAGCCTTGCCCGGGACCGGAACAATGAGCAGTTCTTC
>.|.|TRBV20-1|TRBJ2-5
CSAILETQYF
TGCAGTGCTATCCTAGAGACCCAGTACTTC
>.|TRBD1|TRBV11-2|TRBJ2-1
CASSLKGARYNEQFF
TGTGCCAGCAGCTTAAAGGGGGCGAGGTACAATGAGCAGTTCTTC
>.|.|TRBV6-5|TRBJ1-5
CASSRDTHQPQHF
TGTGCCAGCAGTCGGGACACCCATCAGCCCCAGCATTTT
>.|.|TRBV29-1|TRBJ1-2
CSVAGEFNYGYTF
TGCAGCGTCGCAGGGGAGTTCAACTATGGCTACACCTTC
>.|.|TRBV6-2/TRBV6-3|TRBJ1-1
CASRRDNSNTEAFF
TGTGCCAGCCGAAGGGACAATTCGAACACTGAAGCTTTCTTT
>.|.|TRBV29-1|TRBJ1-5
CSAGGSSRQPQHF
TGCAGCGCTGGAGGGAGCTCCAGACAGCCCCAGCATTTT
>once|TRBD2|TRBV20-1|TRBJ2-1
CSARGVGGPYNEQFF
TGCAGTGCTAGAGGGGTGGGAGGGCCATACAATGAGCAGTTCTTC
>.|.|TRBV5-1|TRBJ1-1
CASNKESGEAFF
TGCGCCAGCAACAAGGAATCCGGGGAAGCTTTCTTT
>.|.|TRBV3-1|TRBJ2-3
CASRKGSTDTQYF
TGTGCCAGCAGAAAGGGGAGCACAGATACGCAGTATTTT
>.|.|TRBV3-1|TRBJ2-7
CASSQGSPGDAYEQYF
TGTGCCAGCAGCCAAGGATCCCCAGGGGACGCCTACGAGCAGTACTTC
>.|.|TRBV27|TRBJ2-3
CASSLMGASTDTQYF
TGTGCCAGCAGTTTGATGGGTGCGAGCACAGATACGCAGTATTTT
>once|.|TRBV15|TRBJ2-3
CATRRGEDTQYF
TGTGCCACCCGACGAGGGGAAGATACGCAGTATTTT
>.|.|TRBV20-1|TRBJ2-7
CSAQTSWGESGYEQYF
TGCAGTGCCCAAACTTCATGGGGAGAGAGCGGCTACGAGCAGTACTTC
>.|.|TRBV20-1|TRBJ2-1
CSAKGEQFF
TGCAGTGCTAAGGGTGAGCAGTTCTTC
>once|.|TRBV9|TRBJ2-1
CASSVGPERDEQFF
TGTGCCAGCAGCGTAGGGCCCGAAAGGGATGAGCAGTTCTTC
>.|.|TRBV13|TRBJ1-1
CASSFGPEAFF
TGTGCCAGCAGCTTTGGCCCCGAAGCTTTCTTT
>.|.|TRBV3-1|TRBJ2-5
CASSQSRRGTQYF
TGTGCCAGCAGCCAATCGCGTCGGGGGACCCAGTACTTC
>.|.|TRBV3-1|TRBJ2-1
CASSQDQGEQFF
TGTGCCAGCAGCCAAGATCAGGGTGAGCAGTTCTTC
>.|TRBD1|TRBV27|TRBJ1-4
CASRSTGNEKLFF
TGTGCCAGCAGGTCGACAGGGAACGAAAAACTGTTTTTT
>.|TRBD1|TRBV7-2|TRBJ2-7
CASSPRQGYEQYF
TGTGCCAGCAGCCCCCGACAGGGTTACGAGCAGTACTTC
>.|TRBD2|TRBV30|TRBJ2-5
CAWSPGLASQETQYF
TGTGCCTGGAGTCCGGGACTAGCGAGCCAAGAGACCCAGTACTTC
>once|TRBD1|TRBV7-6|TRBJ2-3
CASSSSGGADTQYF
TGTGCCAGCAGCTCTTCAGGGGGCGCGGATACGCAGTATTTT
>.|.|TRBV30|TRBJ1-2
CAWSGGSGYTF
TGTGCCTGGAGTGGGGGGAGCGGCTACACCTTC
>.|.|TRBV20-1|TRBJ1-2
CSAPTRAGDYGYTF
TGCAGTGCCCCAACCCGCGCAGGGGACTATGGCTACACCTTC
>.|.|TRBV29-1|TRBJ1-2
CSVEQANYGYTF
TGCAGCGTTGAACAGGCAAACTATGGCTACACCTTC
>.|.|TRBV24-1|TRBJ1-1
CATKYRSEAFF
TGTGCCACCAAGTACAGGTCCGAAGCTTTCTTT
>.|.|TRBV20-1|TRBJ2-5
CSARPDRDQETQYF
TGCAGTGCTAGGCCCGACCGGGATCAAGAGACCCAGTACTTC
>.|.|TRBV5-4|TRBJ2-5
CASSRPGREETQYF
TGTGCCAGCAGTAGACCGGGACGCGAAGAGACCCAGTACTTC
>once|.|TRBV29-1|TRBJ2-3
CSAIGGSTDTQYF
TGCAGCGCCATTGGCGGGAGCACAGATACGCAGTATTTT
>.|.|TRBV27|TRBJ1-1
CASTGTEAFF
TGTGCCAGCACGGGAACTGAAGCTTTCTTT
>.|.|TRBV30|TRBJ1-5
CAWSGQISNQPQHF
TGTGCCTGGAGTGGACAAATCTCCAATCAGCCCCAGCATTTT
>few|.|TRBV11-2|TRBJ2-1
CASSSQRISYNEQFF
TGTGCCAGCAGCTCCCAGCGGATCTCCTACAATGAGCAGTTCTTC
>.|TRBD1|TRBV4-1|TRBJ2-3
CASSQDLSSTGAADTQYF
TGCGCCAGCAGCCAAGACTTATCGAGCACAGGGGCCGCAGATACGCAGTATTTT
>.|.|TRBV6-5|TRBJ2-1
CASTGSGNEQFF
TGTGCCAGTACCGGGAGTGGCAATGAGCAGTTCTTC
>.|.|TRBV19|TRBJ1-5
CASSMGNQPQHF
TGTGCCAGTAGTATGGGGAATCAGCCCCAGCATTTT